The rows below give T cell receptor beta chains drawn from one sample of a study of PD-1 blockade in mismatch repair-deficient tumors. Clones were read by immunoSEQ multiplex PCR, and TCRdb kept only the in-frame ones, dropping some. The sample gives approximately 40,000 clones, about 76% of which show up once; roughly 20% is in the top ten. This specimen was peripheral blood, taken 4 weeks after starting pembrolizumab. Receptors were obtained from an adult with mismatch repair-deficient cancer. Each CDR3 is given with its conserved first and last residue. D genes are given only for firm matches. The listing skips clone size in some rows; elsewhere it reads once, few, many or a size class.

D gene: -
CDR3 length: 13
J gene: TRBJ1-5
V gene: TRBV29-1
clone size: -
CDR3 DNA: TGCAGCGGCTCGGCAGGTTTGAATCAGCCCCAGCATTTT
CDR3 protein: CSGSAGLNQPQHF

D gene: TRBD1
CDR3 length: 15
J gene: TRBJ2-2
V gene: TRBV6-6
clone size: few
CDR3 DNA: TGTGCCAGCAGTTACGCCCGACAGGGCACCGGGGAGCTGTTTTTT
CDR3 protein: CASSYARQGTGELFF

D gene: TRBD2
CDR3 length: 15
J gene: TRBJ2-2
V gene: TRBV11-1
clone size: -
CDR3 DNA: TGTGCCAGCAGCTTAGGCGGGAGAAACACCGGGGAGCTGTTTTTT
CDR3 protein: CASSLGGRNTGELFF

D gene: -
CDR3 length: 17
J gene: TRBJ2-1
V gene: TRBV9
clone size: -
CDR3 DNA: TGTGCCAGCAGCGTAGCGGACATTCCGTACGGCACAAATGAGCAGTTCTTC
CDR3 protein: CASSVADIPYGTNEQFF

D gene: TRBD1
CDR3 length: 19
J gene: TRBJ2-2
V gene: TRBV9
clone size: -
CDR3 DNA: TGTGCCAGCAGCCGAGAACCGCCGGGACAGGGGGTAAAGGGCGGGGAGCTGTTTTTT
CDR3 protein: CASSREPPGQGVKGGELFF

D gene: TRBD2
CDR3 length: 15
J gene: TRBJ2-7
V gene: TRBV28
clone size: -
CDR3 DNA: TGTGCCAGCAGTTTACAGAGCGGGAGTCCTTACGAGCAGTACTTC
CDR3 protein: CASSLQSGSPYEQYF

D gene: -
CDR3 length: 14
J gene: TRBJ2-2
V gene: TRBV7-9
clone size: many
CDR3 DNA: TGTGCCAGCAGCCGGGCAGGGGACACCGGGGAGCTGTTTTTT
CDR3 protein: CASSRAGDTGELFF

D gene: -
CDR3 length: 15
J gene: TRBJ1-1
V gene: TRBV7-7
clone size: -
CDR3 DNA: TGTGCTAGCAGCTTGGGACCGACCGTGAACACTGAAGCTTTCTTT
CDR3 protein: CASSLGPTVNTEAFF

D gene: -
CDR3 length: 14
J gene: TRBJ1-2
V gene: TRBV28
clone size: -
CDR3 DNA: TGTGCCAGCAGTTTAAGTCAAGGTTCCCAAGGGTACACCTTC
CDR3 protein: CASSLSQGSQGYTF

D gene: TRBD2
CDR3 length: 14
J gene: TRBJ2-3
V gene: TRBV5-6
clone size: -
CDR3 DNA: TGTGCCAGCAGAATAGCGGGAGGCACAGATACGCAGTATTTT
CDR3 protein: CASRIAGGTDTQYF

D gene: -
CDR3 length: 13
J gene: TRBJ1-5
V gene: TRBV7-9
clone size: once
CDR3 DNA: TGTGCCAGCAGCTCCGGACGGAATCAGCCCCAGCATTTT
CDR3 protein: CASSSGRNQPQHF

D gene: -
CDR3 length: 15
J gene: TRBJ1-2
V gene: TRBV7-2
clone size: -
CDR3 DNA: TGTGCCAGCAGCTTATATTCAATTGGGGACTATGGCTACACCTTC
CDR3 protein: CASSLYSIGDYGYTF

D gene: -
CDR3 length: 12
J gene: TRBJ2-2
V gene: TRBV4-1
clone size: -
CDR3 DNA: TGCGCCAGCAGCTACAACACCGGGGAGCTGTTTTTT
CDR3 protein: CASSYNTGELFF

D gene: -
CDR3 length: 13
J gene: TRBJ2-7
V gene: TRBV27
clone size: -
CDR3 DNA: TGTGCCAGCAGTTTAAACCCCACGTTCGAGCAGTACTTC
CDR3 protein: CASSLNPTFEQYF

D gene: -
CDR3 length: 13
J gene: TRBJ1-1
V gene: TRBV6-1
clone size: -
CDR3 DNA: TGTGCCAGCAGTTCGGGGCCGAACACTGAAGCTTTCTTT
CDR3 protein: CASSSGPNTEAFF

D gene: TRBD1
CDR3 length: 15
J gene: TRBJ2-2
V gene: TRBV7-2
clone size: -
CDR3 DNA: TGTGCCAGCAGCCTCGGGACAGGATACGGCGGGGAGCTGTTTTTT
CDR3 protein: CASSLGTGYGGELFF

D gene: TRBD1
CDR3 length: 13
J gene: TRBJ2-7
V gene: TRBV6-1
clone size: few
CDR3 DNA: TGTGCCACCTCGGACAGGACAGCCTACGAGCAGTACTTC
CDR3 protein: CATSDRTAYEQYF

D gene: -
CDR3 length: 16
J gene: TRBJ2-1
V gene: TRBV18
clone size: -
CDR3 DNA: TGTGCCAGCTCACCCCTCCTGGCGGGATCAAACAATGAGCAGTTCTTC
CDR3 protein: CASSPLLAGSNNEQFF

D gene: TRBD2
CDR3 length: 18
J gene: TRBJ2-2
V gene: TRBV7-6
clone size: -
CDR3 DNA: TGTGCCAGCAGCTTCCCGGGACTAGCGGGAGGTGGAACCGGGGAGCTGTTTTTT
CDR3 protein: CASSFPGLAGGGTGELFF

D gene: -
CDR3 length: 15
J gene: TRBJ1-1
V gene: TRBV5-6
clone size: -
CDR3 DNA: TGTGCCAGCCGGTTCAATGGGTGGGGAGTCACTGAAGCTTTCTTT
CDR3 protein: CASRFNGWGVTEAFF

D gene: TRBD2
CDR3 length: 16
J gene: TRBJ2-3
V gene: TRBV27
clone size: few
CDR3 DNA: TGTGCCAGCAGTTCTCAGACTAGCGGGAGCCCAGATACGCAGTATTTT
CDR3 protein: CASSSQTSGSPDTQYF

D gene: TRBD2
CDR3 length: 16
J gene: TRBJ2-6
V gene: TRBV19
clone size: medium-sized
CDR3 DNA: TGTGCCAGTAGTATCCAGGGCGGGAGTGGGGCCAACGTCCTGACTTTC
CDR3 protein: CASSIQGGSGANVLTF

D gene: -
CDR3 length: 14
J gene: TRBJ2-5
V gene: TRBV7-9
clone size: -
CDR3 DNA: TGTGCCAGCAGCTTACTGGGACTCCAAGAGACCCAGTACTTC
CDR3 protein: CASSLLGLQETQYF

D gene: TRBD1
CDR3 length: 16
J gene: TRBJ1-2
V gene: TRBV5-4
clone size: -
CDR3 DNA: TGTGCCAGCAGCCGGCCAACAGGGGCGAGGGGCTATGGCTACACCTTC
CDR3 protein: CASSRPTGARGYGYTF

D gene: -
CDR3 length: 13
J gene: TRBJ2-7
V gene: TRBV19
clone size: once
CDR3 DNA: TGTGCCAGTAGTACCCGGGACGTTTACGAGCAGTACTTC
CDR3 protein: CASSTRDVYEQYF

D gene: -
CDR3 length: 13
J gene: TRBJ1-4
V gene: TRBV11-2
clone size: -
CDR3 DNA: TGTGCCAGCAGCTACAATCAGGGAGAAAAACTGTTTTTT
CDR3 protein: CASSYNQGEKLFF

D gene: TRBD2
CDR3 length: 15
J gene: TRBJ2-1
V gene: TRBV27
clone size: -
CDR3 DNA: TGTGCCAGCAGTTTAGGGACTAGTGTTTACAATGAGCAGTTCTTC
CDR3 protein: CASSLGTSVYNEQFF

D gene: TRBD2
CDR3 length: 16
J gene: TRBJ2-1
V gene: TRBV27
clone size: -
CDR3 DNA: TGTGCCAGCAGTTTAATAAGCCTAGCGGGATACAATGAGCAGTTCTTC
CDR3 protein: CASSLISLAGYNEQFF

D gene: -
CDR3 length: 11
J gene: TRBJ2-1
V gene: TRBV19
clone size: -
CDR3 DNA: TGTGCCAGTAGTATTCGGCGTGAGCAGTTCTTC
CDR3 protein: CASSIRREQFF